This passage covers 16 T cell receptor beta chains from one sample sequenced in a study of blood T cell repertoires in COVID-19. Some clones are missing from TCRdb's copy, which holds only in-frame ones; the method was immunoSEQ multiplex PCR. The table has about 40,000 clones, about 88% seen once. Input material: peripheral blood. These receptor sequences come from a man over 45 in a cohort sampled during active COVID-19.

The chain uses TRBV5-6 and TRBJ1-5; 10 bases line up with TRBD1. V shed 4 bases, J shed 2 bases, and the junction held 3 bases outside the gene matches. The CDR3 has 15 residues. Germline CDR1 reads SGHDT; CDR2 reads YYEEEE. The CDR3 reads CASSGTGVGNQPQHF. The DNA of the CDR3 is TGTGCCAGCAGCGGGACAGGGGTCGGCAATCAGCCCCAGCATTTT.

The genes are TRBV24-1 and TRBJ2-3, with D perhaps matching TRBD1 (6 bases). CDR1 and CDR2 from the germline V gene are KGHDR and SFDVKD. The CDR3 consists of 15 residues. Trimming pared 4 bases from V and 2 bases from J, leaving 12 bases between. This chain's CDR3 is CATSEFRGITDTQYF. The CDR3 region has the DNA TGTGCCACCAGTGAATTCAGGGGAATCACAGATACGCAGTATTTT.

V is TRBV14 and J is TRBJ1-1, with no clear D. Germline V gives CDR1 SGHDN, CDR2 FVKESK. CDR3 length: 13 amino acids. Trimming stripped 3 bases from V and 6 bases from J, with 11 bases between. The CDR3 DNA reads TGTGCCAGCAGCCAGGAGCTTTTCGCTGAAGCTTTCTTT. Translated, it gives CASSQELFAEAFF.

V gene TRBV6-2 or TRBV6-3 combines with J gene TRBJ1-4; the match to TRBD1 covers 7 bases. Germline V CDR1 and CDR2: MNHEY, SVGEGT. V was clipped by 2 bases and J by 0 bases; unmatched bases: 9. CDR3 size: 18 residues. The chain's CDR3 is CASSYVDRVWTTNEKLFF. In DNA form, the CDR3 reads TGTGCCAGCAGTTACGTCGACAGGGTTTGGACAACTAATGAAAAACTGTTTTTT.

The table lists this clone with a few counts. This chain links TRBV14 with TRBJ2-7; maybe TRBD1 (6 bases). The V end lost 4 bases, the J end lost 1 base, and 11 bases lay between the germline ends. CDR1 and CDR2 from the germline V gene are SGHDN and FVKESK. The CDR3 covers 14 residues. This CDR3 reads CASSPLDSSYEQYF. The CDR3 region has the DNA TGTGCCAGCAGCCCTCTGGACAGTTCCTACGAGCAGTACTTC.

The chain combines TRBV4-3 with TRBJ1-2, with 7 bases identical to TRBD1. The CDR3 runs to 15 residues. Germline-derived CDR1 and CDR2 are LGHNA and YSLEER. V was pared by 3 bases and J by 4 bases, with 8 bases of the junction left unmatched. The chain's CDR3 is CASSQEGALSYGYTF. CDR3 nucleotides: TGCGCCAGCAGCCAGGAGGGGGCGCTTAGCTATGGCTACACCTTC.

This clone was counted a single time. CDR3 region: CASSLVGGGPRTDTQYF. The CDR3 region has the DNA TGCGCCAGCAGCTTGGTCGGGGGGGGCCCCCGGACAGATACGCAGTATTTT. The V gene is TRBV5-1, the J gene TRBJ2-3; 8 bases match TRBD2. Germline V lookup: CDR1 SGHRS, CDR2 YFSETQ. The CDR3 sequence is 17 residues long. With V trimmed by 0 bases and J by 3 bases, 9 bases remained unmatched. Full variable domain (remainder filled in from reference TRBV5-1 and TRBJ2-3): KAGVTQTPRYLIKTRGQQVTLSCSPISGHRSVSWYQQTPGQGLQFLFEYFSETQRNKGNFPGRFSGRQFSNSRSEMNVSTLELGDSALYLCASSLVGGGPRTDTQYFGPGTRLTVL.

The table lists this clone with a few counts. An end of the junction does not agree with germline; a read error may underlie this. The chain is built from TRBV4-1 and TRBJ1-4, with D perhaps matching TRBD1 (6 bases). The germline V gene encodes CDR1 MGHRA and CDR2 YSYEKL. The CDR3 runs to 12 residues. The CDR3 loop is CASSQETGTRLF. The CDR3 bases are TGCGCCAGCAGCCAAGAAACAGGGACAAGACTTTTT.

The J gene is TRBJ2-1, the V gene TRBV6-5, with unresolved D. The CDR3 has 12 amino acids. Per germline, CDR1 MNHEY and CDR2 SVGAGI. V was pared by 6 bases and J by 7 bases, with 10 bases between. The CDR3 DNA reads as TGTGCCAGCAGCTATTCTAGTAATGAGCAGTTCTTC. Amino acids: CASSYSSNEQFF.

The chain recombines TRBV4-3 with TRBJ2-7; TRBD1 agrees at 7 bases. Losses at the gene ends were 4 bases for V and 0 bases for J; bases not matched to a gene: 0. The V gene's germline CDR1 is LGHNA and CDR2 YSLEER. The CDR3 is 13 residues long. The chain's CDR3 is CASSRQGSYEQYF. In nucleotides, the CDR3 is TGCGCCAGCAGCCGACAGGGCTCCTACGAGCAGTACTTC.

This clone has a single count. The rearrangement links TRBV4-1 to TRBJ2-1, with 7 bases identical to TRBD2. Germline-derived CDR1 and CDR2 are MGHRA and YSYEKL. Losses at the gene ends were 0 bases for V and 5 bases for J; bases not matched to a gene: 4. The CDR3 length is 15 residues. CDR3 residues: CASSQEAGVHNEQFF. In DNA, the CDR3 is TGCGCCAGCAGCCAAGAGGCGGGAGTGCACAATGAGCAGTTCTTC.

V gene TRBV19 combines with J gene TRBJ1-1; D gene uncertain. The length of the CDR3 is 14 residues. From germline, CDR1 is LNHDA and CDR2 SQIVND (reference sequence). Trimming stripped 2 bases from V and 3 bases from J, with 10 bases between. CDR3 sequence (DNA): TGTGCCAGTAGTATAACGCAGGTGTACACTGAAGCTTTCTTT. Its protein product is CASSITQVYTEAFF. Supplemented by reference TRBV19 and TRBJ1-1, the full variable domain reads DGGITQSPKYLFRKEGQNVTLSCEQNLNHDAMYWYRQDPGQGLRLIYYSQIVNDFQKGDIAEGYSVSREKKESFPLTVTSAQKNPTAFYLCASSITQVYTEAFFGQGTRLTVV.

This chain links TRBV4-3 with TRBJ1-6; 7 nucleotides align to TRBD1. The CDR3 has 16 amino acids. The ends lost 0 bases at V and 6 bases at J; junction bases unmatched: 5. Germline V CDR1 and CDR2: LGHNA, YSLEER. The CDR3 sequence: CASSQDFGTVNSPLHF. The DNA for the CDR3 is TGCGCCAGCAGCCAAGATTTTGGGACAGTTAATTCACCCCTCCACTTT.

V is TRBV7-9 and J is TRBJ2-7; possible D gene TRBD2, 5 bases. Looked up from germline, CDR1 is SEHNR and CDR2 is FQNEAQ (reference sequence). Trimming removed 5 bases from V and 2 bases from J, with 13 bases in between. The CDR3 runs 14 residues. The CDR3 is CASSGAEGTYEQYV. DNA for the CDR3: TGTGCCAGCAGCGGTGCCGAGGGCACCTACGAGCAGTACGTC.

The chain has TRBV5-1 and TRBJ1-6; 10 bases match TRBD1. The CDR3 spans 17 residues. V lost 0 bases and J lost 10; bases outside the gene matches: 10. Germline loops: CDR1 SGHRS, CDR2 YFSETQ. The CDR3 region is CASSLASGPGQGSPLHF. The CDR3 bases are TGCGCCAGCAGCTTGGCCTCGGGACCGGGACAGGGGTCACCCCTCCACTTT. The whole variable domain, remainder taken from reference TRBV5-1 and TRBJ1-6, is KAGVTQTPRYLIKTRGQQVTLSCSPISGHRSVSWYQQTPGQGLQFLFEYFSETQRNKGNFPGRFSGRQFSNSRSEMNVSTLELGDSALYLCASSLASGPGQGSPLHFGNGTRLTVT.

CDR3 region: CASSAPSGELFF. The CDR3 region has the DNA TGTGCCAGCAGCGCCCCATCCGGGGAGCTGTTTTTT. The rearrangement joins TRBV9 to TRBJ2-2; D gene uncertain. The ends were cut back, 3 bases at V and 6 bases at J, with 6 bases in the middle. Germline CDR1 reads SGDLS; CDR2 reads YYNGEE. The CDR3 spans 12 residues.